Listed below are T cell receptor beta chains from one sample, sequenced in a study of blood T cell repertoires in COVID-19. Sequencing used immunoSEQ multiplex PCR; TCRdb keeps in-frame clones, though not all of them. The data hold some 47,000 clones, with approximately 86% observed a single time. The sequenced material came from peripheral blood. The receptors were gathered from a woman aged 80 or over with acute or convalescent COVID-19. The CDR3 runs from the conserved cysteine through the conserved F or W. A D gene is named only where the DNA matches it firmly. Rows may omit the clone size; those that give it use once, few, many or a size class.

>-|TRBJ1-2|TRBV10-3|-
TGTGCCATCAGTGGAGAGACTAGTACCAACTATGGCTACACCTTC
CAISGETSTNYGYTF
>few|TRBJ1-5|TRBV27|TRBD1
TGTGCCAGCAGTCCCCTTGGACAGGCGAGTTATAGCAATCAGCCCCAGCATTTT
CASSPLGQASYSNQPQHF
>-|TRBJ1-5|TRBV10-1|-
TGCGCCAGCACCCAATCTCGGGGGAGTGGGAATCAGCCCCAGCATTTT
CASTQSRGSGNQPQHF
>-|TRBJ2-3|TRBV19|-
TGTGCCAGTAGTATACAGGGGACAGATACGCAGTATTTT
CASSIQGTDTQYF
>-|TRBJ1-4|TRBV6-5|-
TGTGCCAGCAGTTACGAGCAGGGATACGAAAAACTGTTTTTT
CASSYEQGYEKLFF
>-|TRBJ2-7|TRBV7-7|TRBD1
TGTGCCAGCAGCACCGGGACAGGGAGCTCCTACGAGCAGTACTTC
CASSTGTGSSYEQYF
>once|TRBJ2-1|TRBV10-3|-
TGTGCCACCGGTGGGGGGGCGAGCTCCTACAATGAGCAGTTCTTC
CATGGGASSYNEQFF
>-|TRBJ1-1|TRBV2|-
TGTGCCAGCAGTGTCGACACTGAAGCTTTCTTT
CASSVDTEAFF
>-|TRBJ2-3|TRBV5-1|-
TGCGCCAGCAGCTTCAGGGAATCCACAGATACGCAGTATTTT
CASSFRESTDTQYF
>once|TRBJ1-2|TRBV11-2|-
TGTGCCAGCAGCTTAGAGGGGGGGAGAGGAGGCTACACCTTC
CASSLEGGRGGYTF
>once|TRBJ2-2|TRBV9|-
TGTGCCAGCAGCGTTGAGGATCCGAACACCGGGGAGCTGTTTTTT
CASSVEDPNTGELFF
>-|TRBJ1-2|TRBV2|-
TGTGCCAACAGTGTCGCAGGCAACTATGGCTACACCTTC
CANSVAGNYGYTF
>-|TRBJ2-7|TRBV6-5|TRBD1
TGTGCCAGCAGTTCCCCCACTACAGGGGCCGGGGAGCAGTACTTC
CASSSPTTGAGEQYF
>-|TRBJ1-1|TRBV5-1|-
TGCGCCAGCAGCACTGACTGGAACACTGAAGCTTTCTTT
CASSTDWNTEAFF
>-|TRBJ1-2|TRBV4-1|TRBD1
TGCGCCAGCAGCCAACTAGACAGGGGTGGCTATGGCTACACCTTC
CASSQLDRGGYGYTF
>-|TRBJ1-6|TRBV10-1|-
TGCGCCAGCAGCGCAGGGAAGACTTCACCCCTCCACTTT
CASSAGKTSPLHF
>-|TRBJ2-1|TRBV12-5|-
TGTGCTAGTGGTTTGTCCCCGGGCAATGAGCAGTTCTTC
CASGLSPGNEQFF
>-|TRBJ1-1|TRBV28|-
TGTGCCATCAGGTGGGGAGATGAAGCTTTCTTT
CAIRWGDEAFF
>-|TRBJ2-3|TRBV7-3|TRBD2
TGTGCCAGCAGCCTTAGCGGGGGGGCGGATACGCAGTATTTT
CASSLSGGADTQYF
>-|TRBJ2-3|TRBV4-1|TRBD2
TGCGCCAGCAGCCAAGGGACTAGCGGGGGGGCAGATACGCAGTATTTT
CASSQGTSGGADTQYF
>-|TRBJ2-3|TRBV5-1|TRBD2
TGCGCCAGCAGCTTGAGGGTAGCGGGGAGCACAGATACGCAGTATTTT
CASSLRVAGSTDTQYF
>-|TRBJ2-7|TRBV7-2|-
TGTGCCAGCAGTTCTAGTTCTCGAATAAACGAGCAGTACTTC
CASSSSSRINEQYF
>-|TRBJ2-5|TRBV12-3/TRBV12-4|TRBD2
TGTGCCACGGGACTAGCGGAAAAGACCCAGTACTTC
CATGLAEKTQYF
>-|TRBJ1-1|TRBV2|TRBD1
TGTGCCAGCAGTGTCCGGACAGGGGACACTGAAGCTTTCTTT
CASSVRTGDTEAFF
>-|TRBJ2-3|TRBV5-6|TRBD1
TGTGCCAGCAGCTCTCTTGACAGGGCCCCCACAGATACGCAGTATTTT
CASSSLDRAPTDTQYF
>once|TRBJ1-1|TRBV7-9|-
TGTGCCAGCAGCTTAGAGCGGGGCGAAGCTTTCTTT
CASSLERGEAFF
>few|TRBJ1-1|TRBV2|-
TGTGCCAGCAGATCTCATGGGGCCACTGAAGCTTTCTTT
CASRSHGATEAFF
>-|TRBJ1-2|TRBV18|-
TGTGCCAGCTCACCATTTGGAGGTTTGCATGGCTACACCTTC
CASSPFGGLHGYTF
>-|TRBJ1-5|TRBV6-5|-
TGTGCCAGCAGTCGGAACAGAGACAATCAGCCCCAGCATTTT
CASSRNRDNQPQHF
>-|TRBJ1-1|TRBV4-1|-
TGCGCCAGCAGCCAAGTCTTAGCCAACACTGAAGCTTTCTTT
CASSQVLANTEAFF
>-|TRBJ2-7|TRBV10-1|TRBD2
TGCGCCAGCAGTGCTAGCGGGACAGCTGCGGCCGAGCAGTACTTC
CASSASGTAAAEQYF
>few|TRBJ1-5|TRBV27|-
TGTGCCAGCAGTACCGAGGGGGATCAGCCCCAGCATTTT
CASSTEGDQPQHF
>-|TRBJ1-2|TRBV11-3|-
TGTGCCAGCAGCTTAGAAGGGTGGTACAGGACCAACTATGGCTACACCTTC
CASSLEGWYRTNYGYTF
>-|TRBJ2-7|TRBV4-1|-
TGCGCCAGCAGCTCCCCCTCTAGCCACGAGCAGTACTTC
CASSSPSSHEQYF
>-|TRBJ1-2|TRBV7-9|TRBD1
TGTGCCAGCACCTGGACAGGGAGGGATGGCTACACCTTC
CASTWTGRDGYTF
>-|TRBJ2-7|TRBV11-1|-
TGTGCCAGCAGCCTCCCCGGGGGTAGGAGTGAGCAGTACTTC
CASSLPGGRSEQYF
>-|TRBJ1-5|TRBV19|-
TGTGCCAGTAGTATCCGGCGGAGCAATCAGCCCCAGCATTTT
CASSIRRSNQPQHF
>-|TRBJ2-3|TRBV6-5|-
TGTGCCAGTTCCAGAACACCTAGCACAGATACGCAGTATTTT
CASSRTPSTDTQYF
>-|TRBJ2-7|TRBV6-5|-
TGTGCCAGCAGCCGGGACACCCCCTACGAGCAGTACTTC
CASSRDTPYEQYF
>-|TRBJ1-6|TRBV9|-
TGTGCCAGCAGCGTGTCCGGAGGGCAGGATTCACCCCTCCACTTT
CASSVSGGQDSPLHF